These T cell receptor beta chains were read from a single sample in a study of CD4 T cells in relation to SARS-CoV-2 and coronaviruses. Assay: immunoSEQ multiplex PCR; the TCRdb copy retains only in-frame clones and omits some. The sample includes about 55,000 clones, roughly 85% seen only once; the top ten take approximately 1.4%. The sequenced sample was memory CD4+ T cells from PBMCs. Receptor source: a human donor in good health. CDR3s include the opening cysteine and the closing phenylalanine or tryptophan. Each record gives: V gene, D gene, J gene, clone size, CDR3 protein, CDR3 DNA. D genes are given only for firm matches. The size entry is marked missing in some rows and otherwise reads once, few, many or a size class.

v_call: TRBV27
d_call: TRBD2
j_call: TRBJ2-2
clone_size: NA
cdr3_aa: CASRIRGTSRRTGGELFF
cdr3_nt: TGTGCCAGCAGAATAAGAGGGACTAGCAGGAGAACGGGGGGGGAGCTGTTTTTT

v_call: TRBV7-2
d_call: NA
j_call: TRBJ2-5
clone_size: NA
cdr3_aa: CASSFHGETQYF
cdr3_nt: TGTGCCAGCAGCTTTCACGGGGAGACCCAGTACTTC

v_call: TRBV28
d_call: NA
j_call: TRBJ2-7
clone_size: NA
cdr3_aa: CASRTGTGRSSYEQYF
cdr3_nt: TGTGCCAGCAGGACCGGGACTGGAAGGAGCTCCTACGAGCAGTACTTC

v_call: TRBV15
d_call: NA
j_call: TRBJ1-5
clone_size: NA
cdr3_aa: CATSGIDSLNQPQHF
cdr3_nt: TGTGCCACCAGCGGAATCGACAGCCTAAATCAGCCCCAGCATTTT

v_call: TRBV18
d_call: NA
j_call: TRBJ2-3
clone_size: once
cdr3_aa: CASSPGGGGGDTQYF
cdr3_nt: TGTGCCAGCTCACCCGGTGGTGGAGGAGGAGATACGCAGTATTTT

v_call: TRBV28
d_call: NA
j_call: TRBJ1-1
clone_size: once
cdr3_aa: CASRVSGNTEAFF
cdr3_nt: TGTGCCAGCAGGGTCAGTGGGAACACTGAAGCTTTCTTT

v_call: TRBV20-1
d_call: NA
j_call: TRBJ1-2
clone_size: NA
cdr3_aa: CVARRGYGYTF
cdr3_nt: TGCGTGGCCCGGAGGGGCTATGGCTACACCTTC

v_call: TRBV7-3
d_call: NA
j_call: TRBJ1-6
clone_size: NA
cdr3_aa: CASSNSGGSPLHF
cdr3_nt: TGTGCCAGCAGCAACAGCGGTGGTTCACCCCTCCACTTT

v_call: TRBV30
d_call: TRBD1
j_call: TRBJ1-2
clone_size: NA
cdr3_aa: CAWGQGLNYGYTF
cdr3_nt: TGTGCCTGGGGACAGGGTCTTAACTATGGCTACACCTTC

v_call: TRBV6-4
d_call: NA
j_call: TRBJ2-1
clone_size: NA
cdr3_aa: CASSDFRGEQFF
cdr3_nt: TGTGCCAGCAGTGACTTCAGGGGAGAGCAGTTCTTC

v_call: TRBV11-2
d_call: NA
j_call: TRBJ2-7
clone_size: NA
cdr3_aa: CASSQRTVSYEQYF
cdr3_nt: TGTGCCAGCAGCCAACGGACAGTCTCCTACGAGCAGTACTTC

v_call: TRBV20-1
d_call: NA
j_call: TRBJ2-5
clone_size: once
cdr3_aa: CSASKGIQETQYF
cdr3_nt: TGCAGTGCTAGTAAGGGGATACAAGAGACCCAGTACTTC

v_call: TRBV5-8
d_call: NA
j_call: TRBJ1-2
clone_size: once
cdr3_aa: CASSLGPGYTF
cdr3_nt: TGTGCCAGCAGCTTGGGTCCTGGCTACACCTTC

v_call: TRBV3-1/TRBV3-2
d_call: NA
j_call: TRBJ1-5
clone_size: NA
cdr3_aa: CASSLRTDNQPQHF
cdr3_nt: TGTGCCAGCAGCCTCCGGACAGACAATCAGCCCCAGCATTTT

v_call: TRBV19
d_call: TRBD1
j_call: TRBJ1-2
clone_size: NA
cdr3_aa: CASSIAVRGLDYGYTF
cdr3_nt: TGTGCCAGTAGTATTGCTGTCAGGGGGCTGGACTATGGCTACACCTTC

v_call: TRBV6-5
d_call: NA
j_call: TRBJ2-3
clone_size: once
cdr3_aa: CASSNTDTQYF
cdr3_nt: TGTGCCAGCAGCAACACAGATACGCAGTATTTT